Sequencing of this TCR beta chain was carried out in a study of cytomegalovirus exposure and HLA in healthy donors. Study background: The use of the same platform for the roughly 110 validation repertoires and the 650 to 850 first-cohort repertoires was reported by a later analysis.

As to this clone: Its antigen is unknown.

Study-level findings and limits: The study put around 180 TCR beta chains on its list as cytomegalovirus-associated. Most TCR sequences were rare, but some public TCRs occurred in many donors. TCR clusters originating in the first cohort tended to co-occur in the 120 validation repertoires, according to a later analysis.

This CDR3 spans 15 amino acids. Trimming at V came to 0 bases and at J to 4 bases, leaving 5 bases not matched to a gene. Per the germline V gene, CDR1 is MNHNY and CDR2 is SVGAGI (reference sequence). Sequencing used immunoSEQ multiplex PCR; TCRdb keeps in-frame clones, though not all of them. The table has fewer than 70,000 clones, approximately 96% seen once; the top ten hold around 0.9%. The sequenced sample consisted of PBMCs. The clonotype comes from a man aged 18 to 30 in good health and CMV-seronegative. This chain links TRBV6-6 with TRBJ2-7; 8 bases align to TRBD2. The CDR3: CASSYSFGTSYEQYF. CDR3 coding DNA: TGTGCCAGCAGTTACTCGTTCGGGACTAGTTACGAGCAGTACTTC.